One TCR beta chain is described in this entry. Germline V gene sequence: CDR1 SGHTA, CDR2 FQGTGA. V dropped 5 bases and J dropped 1 base, with 17 bases sitting between them. The CDR3 loop spans 16 amino acids. Data came from immunoSEQ multiplex PCR; TCRdb stores just in-frame clones and leaves some out. Of just under 150,000 clones listed, 87% are singletons. This sample stems from a study of blood T cell repertoires in COVID-19. V gene TRBV7-3 combines with J gene TRBJ2-5; possibly TRBD1 for D (6 bases). Sequencing used peripheral blood. This sequence was found in a man aged 45-65 years who had recovered from COVID-19. CDR3 sequence reads: CASSQGPRGIQETQYF. The CDR3 DNA reads as TGTGCCAGCAGCCAAGGCCCCAGGGGAATCCAAGAGACCCAGTACTTC.